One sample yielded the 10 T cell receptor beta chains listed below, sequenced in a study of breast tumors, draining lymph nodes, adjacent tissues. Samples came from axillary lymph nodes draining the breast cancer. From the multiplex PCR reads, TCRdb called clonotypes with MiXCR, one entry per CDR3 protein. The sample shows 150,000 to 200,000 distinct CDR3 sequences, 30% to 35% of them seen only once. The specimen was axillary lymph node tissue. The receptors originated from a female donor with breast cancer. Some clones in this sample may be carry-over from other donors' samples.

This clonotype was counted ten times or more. This chain's CDR3 is CASSLRGSNTGELFF. The CDR3 nucleotides are TGTGCCAGTAGCCTGCGCGGATCGAACACCGGGGAGCTGTTTTTT. J is TRBJ2-2 and V is TRBV19; D is unclear. Germline CDR1 is LNHDA and CDR2 is SQIVND (reference sequence). CDR3 length: 15 residues. Trimming stripped 6 bases from V and 0 bases from J, with 11 bases between. The whole variable domain, remainder taken from reference TRBV19 and TRBJ2-2, is DGGITQSPKYLFRKEGQNVTLSCEQNLNHDAMYWYRQDPGQGLRLIYYSQIVNDFQKGDIAEGYSVSREKKESFPLTVTSAQKNPTAFYLCASSLRGSNTGELFFGEGSRLTVL.

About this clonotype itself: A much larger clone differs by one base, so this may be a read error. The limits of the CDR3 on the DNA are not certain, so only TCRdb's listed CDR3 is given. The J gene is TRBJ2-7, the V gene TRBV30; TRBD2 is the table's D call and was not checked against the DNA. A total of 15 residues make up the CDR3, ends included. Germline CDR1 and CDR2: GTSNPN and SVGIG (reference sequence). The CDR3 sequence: CAWAGGTRLLYEQCF.

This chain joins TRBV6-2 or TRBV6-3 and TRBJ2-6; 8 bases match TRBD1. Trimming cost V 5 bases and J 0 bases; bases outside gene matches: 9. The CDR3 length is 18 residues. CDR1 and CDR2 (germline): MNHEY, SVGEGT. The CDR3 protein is CASSHATGAISGANVLTF. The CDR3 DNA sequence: TGTGCCAGCAGTCACGCGACAGGGGCAATCTCTGGGGCCAACGTCCTGACTTTC.

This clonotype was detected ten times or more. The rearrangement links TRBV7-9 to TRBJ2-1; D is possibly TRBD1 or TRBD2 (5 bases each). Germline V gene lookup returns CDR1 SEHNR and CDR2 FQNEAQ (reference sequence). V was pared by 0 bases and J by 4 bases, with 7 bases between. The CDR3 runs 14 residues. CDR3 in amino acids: CASSLAGVYNEQFF. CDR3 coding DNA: TGTGCCAGCAGCTTAGCGGGGGTATACAATGAGCAGTTCTTC.

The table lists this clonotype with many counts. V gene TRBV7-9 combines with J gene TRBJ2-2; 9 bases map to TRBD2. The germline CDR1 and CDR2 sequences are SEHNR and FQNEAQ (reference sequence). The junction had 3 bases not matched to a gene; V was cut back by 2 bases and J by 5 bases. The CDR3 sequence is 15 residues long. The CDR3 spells CASSLQREVTGELFF. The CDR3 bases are TGTGCCAGCAGCTTACAGCGGGAGGTAACCGGGGAGCTGTTTTTT.

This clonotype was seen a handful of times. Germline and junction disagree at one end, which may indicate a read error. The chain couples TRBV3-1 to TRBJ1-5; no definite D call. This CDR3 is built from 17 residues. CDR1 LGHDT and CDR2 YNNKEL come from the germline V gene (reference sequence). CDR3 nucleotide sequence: TGTCCCAGCAGCCAAGACGAGTTTGGCAGGAGCAATCAGCCCCAGCATTTT. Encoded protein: CPSSQDEFGRSNQPQHF. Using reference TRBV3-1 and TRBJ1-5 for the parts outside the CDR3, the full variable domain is DTAVSQTPKYLVTQMGNDKSIKCEQNLGHDTMYWYKQDSKKFLKIMFSYNNKELIINETVPNRFSPKSPDKAHLNLHINSLELGDSAVYFCPSSQDEFGRSNQPQHFGDGTRLSIL.

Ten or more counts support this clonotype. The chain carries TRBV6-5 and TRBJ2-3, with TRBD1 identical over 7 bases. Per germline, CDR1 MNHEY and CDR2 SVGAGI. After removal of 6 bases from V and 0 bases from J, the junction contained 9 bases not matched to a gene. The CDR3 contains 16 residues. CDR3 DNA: TGTGCCAGCAGAAAAGGGACAGCGTTTAGCACAGATACGCAGTATTTT. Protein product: CASRKGTAFSTDTQYF.

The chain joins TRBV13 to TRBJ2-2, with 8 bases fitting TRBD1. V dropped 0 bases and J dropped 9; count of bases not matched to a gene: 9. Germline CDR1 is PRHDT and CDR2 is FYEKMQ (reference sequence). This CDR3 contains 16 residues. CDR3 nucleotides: TGTGCCAGCAGCTTAGGGACAGGGGCTCGGATTTGGGAGCTGTTTTTT. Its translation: CASSLGTGARIWELFF.

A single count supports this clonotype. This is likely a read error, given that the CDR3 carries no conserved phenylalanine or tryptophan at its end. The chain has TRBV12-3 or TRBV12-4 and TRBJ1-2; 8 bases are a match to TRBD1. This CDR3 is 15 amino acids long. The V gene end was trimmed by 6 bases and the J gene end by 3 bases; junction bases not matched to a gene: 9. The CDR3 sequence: CASSPEGQGYYGYTL. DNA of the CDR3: TGTGCCAGCAGCCCCGAAGGACAGGGATACTATGGCTACACCCTC.

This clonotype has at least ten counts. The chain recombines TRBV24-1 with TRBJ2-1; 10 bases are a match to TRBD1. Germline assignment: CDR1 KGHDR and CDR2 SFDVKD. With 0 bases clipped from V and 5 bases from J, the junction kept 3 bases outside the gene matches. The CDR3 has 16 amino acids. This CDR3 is CATSDLGTGVDNEQFF. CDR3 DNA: TGTGCCACCAGTGATTTGGGGACAGGGGTTGACAATGAGCAGTTCTTC.